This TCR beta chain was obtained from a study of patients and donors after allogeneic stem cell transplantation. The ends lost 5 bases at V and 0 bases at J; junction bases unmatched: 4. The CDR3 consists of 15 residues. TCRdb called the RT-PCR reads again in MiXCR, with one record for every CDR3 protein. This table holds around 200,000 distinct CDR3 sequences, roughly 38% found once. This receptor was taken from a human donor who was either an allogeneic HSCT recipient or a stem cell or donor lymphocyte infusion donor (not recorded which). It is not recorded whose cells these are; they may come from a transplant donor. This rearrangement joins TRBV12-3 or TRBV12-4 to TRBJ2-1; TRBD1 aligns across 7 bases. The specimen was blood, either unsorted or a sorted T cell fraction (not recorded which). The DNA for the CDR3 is TGTGCCAGCAGTCCGGCAGGGGGCTCCTACAATGAGCAGTTCTTC. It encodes CASSPAGGSYNEQFF.